This T cell receptor beta chain was recovered during a study of T-cell reconstitution after alpha-beta-depleted transplantation in children. Points from the study as a whole: One year post-transplant, T-cell counts and diversity were largely derived from T cells produced anew.

This clonotype occurred many times. Its antigen is currently unknown. CDR1 and CDR2 (germline): SEHNR, FQNEAQ (reference sequence). The V end was cut by 0 bases, the J end by 5 bases, with 1 base between. This CDR3 contains 12 residues. Unique molecular identifiers were used to barcode this TCRbeta library. Using its own MiXCR run on the PCR reads, TCRdb lists one record per CDR3 protein. Among roughly 200,000 distinct CDR3 sequences listed, 11% were seen once. The chain combines TRBV7-9 with TRBJ1-4; no clear D gene. Sequenced here: PBMCs, sampled before TCRalphabeta/CD19-depleted stem cell transplant. This TCR was recovered from a child less than two years old with acute myeloid leukemia, due to receive a stem cell transplant. The DNA of the CDR3 is TGTGCCAGCAGCTTAGCGAATGAAAAACTGTTTTTT. Its protein is CASSLANEKLFF.